This T cell receptor (beta chain) comes out of a study of T-cell reconstitution after alpha-beta-depleted transplantation in children. Whole-study results and caveats: Several hundred rapidly expanded clones from non-depleted graft cells reportedly supplied alpha-beta T cells about two months post-transplant. When one year had passed after transplant, most T-cell counts and diversity came from newly produced T cells.

This clonotype has just a few counts. Its antigen is unidentified. Preparation of the TCRbeta library was carried out with unique molecular identifiers. TCRdb recomputed calls from the PCR reads with MiXCR, one row per CDR3 protein. The profile shows 75,000 to 90,000 distinct CDR3 sequences, less than 15% of them singletons. Per the germline V gene, CDR1 is KGHDR and CDR2 is SFDVKD. The CDR3 runs to 15 residues. V was cut by 4 bases and J by 6 bases, with 15 bases left in between. This clonotype originated in a male patient between 2 and 10 years old who had a stem cell transplant for acute lymphoblastic leukemia, so the T cells may come from the graft donor. Source: PBMCs, mostly from graft donor cells, taken 180 days after TCRalphabeta/CD19-depleted stem cell transplant. V usage is TRBV24-1 and J usage is TRBJ2-1; a weak D match, TRBD2 (6 bases). CDR3 residues: CATSDLRQGGNEQFF. CDR3 DNA: TGTGCCACCAGTGACCTGAGGCAGGGAGGCAATGAGCAGTTCTTC.